This passage covers 8 T cell receptor beta chains from one sample sequenced in a study of response to subunit inactivated influenza vaccine listed by TCRdb under 2018. The protocol used for the library was RT-PCR. Sequencing was carried out with an Illumina HiSeq 2500. TCRdb redid the processing of the public reads, applying fastp at Q25 and MiXCR, and retained in-frame beta chains. Every CDR3 protein is listed once, alongside the most common genes and DNA of its rows. The sample table shows just under 550,000 distinct CDR3 sequences, and under 30% are seen once. Jointly, the top ten make up 2.5% to 3.5% of the sample. These data also featured in a second study, about T cells expressing NK-cell markers. Per that second paper: TCR beta cDNA libraries were made by 5'RACE template switching that added a universal primer site and unique molecular identifiers.

Sequences were derived from CD4+ T cells sorted from PBMCs, sampled 11 to 12 days after vaccination. These receptors were taken from a man in his forties or fifties who received an inactivated influenza vaccine. Donor details come from another sample of the same person, matched by shared clones.

The J gene is TRBJ2-2, the V gene TRBV7-2, with D perhaps matching TRBD1 (5 bases). The V gene lost 5 bases and the J gene lost 7 bases, with 11 bases spanning the gap. The CDR3 runs to 13 residues. Germline values: CDR1 SGHTA, CDR2 FQGNSA. This CDR3 is CASSISGIGELFF. CDR3 bases: TGTGCCAGCAGCATATCAGGGATCGGGGAGCTGTTTTTT.

The table lists this clonotype with a few counts. The J gene is TRBJ2-5, the V gene TRBV7-2; D is ambiguous. The CDR3 totals 14 residues. Germline CDR1 reads SGHTA; CDR2 reads FQGNSA. V was shortened by 2 bases and J by 0 bases, with 7 bases between the two germline ends. The CDR3 DNA follows: TGTGCCAGCAGCTTAACCCCGTACCAAGAGACCCAGTACTTC. It translates to CASSLTPYQETQYF.

The V call is TRBV18, the J call TRBJ2-1, with 10 bases fitting TRBD2. Germline V gene data show CDR1 as KGHSH and CDR2 as LQKENI. The V and J ends lost 2 bases and 6 bases, in that order; junction bases with no gene match: 13. This CDR3 is built from 18 residues. This chain's CDR3 is CASSPRLAGERGINEQFF. CDR3 nucleotides: TGTGCCAGCTCACCAAGGCTAGCGGGAGAACGCGGCATCAATGAGCAGTTCTTC.

The rearrangement links TRBV7-2 to TRBJ2-1, with 7 bases identical to TRBD2. The CDR3 has 14 amino acids. The trim removed 6 bases at V and 7 bases at J, leaving 9 bases unmatched. CDR1 SGHTA and CDR2 FQGNSA come from the germline V gene. The CDR3 nucleotides read TGTGCCAGCAGACCCGGGACTAACACAAATGAGCAGTTCTTC. As protein: CASRPGTNTNEQFF.

Only a few counts were recorded for this clonotype. V usage is TRBV28 and J usage is TRBJ2-7, with TRBD1 identical over 8 bases. Germline V gene sequence: CDR1 MDHEN, CDR2 SYDVKM. The ends lost 10 bases at V and 4 bases at J; junction bases unmatched: 6. There are 12 residues in the CDR3. The CDR3 sequence: CATGQGAYEQYF. The CDR3 coding sequence is TGTGCCACTGGGCAGGGGGCATACGAGCAGTACTTC.

The CDR3 DNA reads as TGCGCCAGCAGCTTGGGGGACAGGGTGGACGAGCAGTACTTC. This translates into CASSLGDRVDEQYF. This chain uses TRBV5-1 with TRBJ2-7; 9 nucleotides line up with TRBD1. Trimming cost V 0 bases and J 5 bases; bases outside gene matches: 3. The CDR3 is made up of 14 amino acids. Per germline, CDR1 SGHRS and CDR2 YFSETQ.

This CDR3 reads CSVGIGTSGGNEQFF. The CDR3 region has the DNA TGCAGCGTTGGTATTGGGACTAGCGGGGGGAATGAGCAGTTCTTC. The V gene is TRBV29-1, the J gene TRBJ2-1, with 15 bases identical to TRBD2. J was trimmed by 7 bases and V by 4 bases; bases with no gene match: 5. Germline CDR1 reads SQVTM; CDR2 reads ANQGSEA. This CDR3 has 15 residues.

The rearrangement joins TRBV11-2 to TRBJ2-2; TRBD2 might be the D (5 bases). This CDR3 spans 17 amino acids. Trimming removed 2 bases from V and 5 bases from J, with 18 bases in between. Germline V lookup: CDR1 SGHAT, CDR2 FQNNGV. The DNA of the CDR3 is TGTGCCAGCAGCTTAACCTTCCGGGCCCGGGGAACCGGGGAGCTGTTTTTT. This codes for CASSLTFRARGTGELFF.